The rows below give T cell receptor beta chains drawn from one sample of a study of blood T cell repertoires in COVID-19. The data were produced by immunoSEQ multiplex PCR, yet TCRdb's version contains in-frame clones alone and is incomplete. The sample includes fewer than 350,000 clones, around 81% of them seen just once. The specimen sequenced was peripheral blood. The source of these receptors is a woman aged 50 to 60 with active or convalescent COVID-19. CDR3s include the opening cysteine and the closing phenylalanine or tryptophan.

V: TRBV12-3/TRBV12-4
J: TRBJ1-1
CDR3: CASSLSKYGEAFF

V: TRBV4-1
J: TRBJ1-2
CDR3: CASSQDRRVYGYTF

V: TRBV5-1
J: TRBJ1-6
CDR3: CASSLAGSGSPLHF

V: TRBV5-1
J: TRBJ2-5
CDR3: CASSFGRRPGGTQYF

V: TRBV6-6
J: TRBJ1-2
CDR3: CASSSDQGALGYTF

V: TRBV25-1
J: TRBJ1-1
CDR3: CASTPLQGAYTEAFF

V: TRBV28
J: TRBJ2-2
CDR3: CASSIPIATGELFF

V: TRBV29-1
J: TRBJ2-3
CDR3: CSVARAGGLHTQYF

V: TRBV29-1
J: TRBJ1-1
CDR3: CSVKRPGQGAGDTEAFF

V: TRBV21-1
J: TRBJ2-7
CDR3: CASSKPDWGEGEQYF

V: TRBV27
J: TRBJ2-1
CDR3: CASSPPAGGPDNEQFF

V: TRBV3-1/TRBV3-2
J: TRBJ1-4
CDR3: CASSQREKLFF

V: TRBV7-9
J: TRBJ2-3
CDR3: CASRTSGTDTQYF

V: TRBV19
J: TRBJ1-1
CDR3: CASSGRDRLGVVNTEAFF

V: TRBV10-3
J: TRBJ2-1
CDR3: CAISEYRDNEQFF

V: TRBV3-1/TRBV3-2
J: TRBJ2-7
CDR3: CASSHSNYEQYF

V: TRBV28
J: TRBJ1-1
CDR3: CASSSPPRGLTEAFF

V: TRBV18
J: TRBJ1-5
CDR3: CASSRGRGEHQPQHF

V: TRBV5-6
J: TRBJ2-1
CDR3: CASRPGSSYNEQFF

V: TRBV5-1
J: TRBJ2-1
CDR3: CASSLPTQGNSYNEQFF

V: TRBV18
J: TRBJ1-2
CDR3: CASSPSSAVRGYTF

V: TRBV18
J: TRBJ1-1
CDR3: CASSPDRGSTEAFF

V: TRBV11-3
J: TRBJ1-1
CDR3: CASSLGQGVGTEAFF

V: TRBV10-3
J: TRBJ1-3
CDR3: CAISRGGGSQGNTIYF

V: TRBV5-5
J: TRBJ1-5
CDR3: CASSSGLGAHQPQHF

V: TRBV24-1
J: TRBJ1-2
CDR3: CATSDSGQGAYYGYTF

V: TRBV28
J: TRBJ2-7
CDR3: CASSLPDRGEQYF

V: TRBV6-2/TRBV6-3
J: TRBJ1-5
CDR3: CASSYWSQPQHF

V: TRBV7-2
J: TRBJ2-5
CDR3: CASSLGQGETQYF

V: TRBV27
J: TRBJ1-2
CDR3: CASSFPGAYGYTF

V: TRBV11-2
J: TRBJ1-1
CDR3: CASIRDGVTEAFF

V: TRBV6-5
J: TRBJ2-7
CDR3: CASSFSGSEGYEQYF

V: TRBV11-2
J: TRBJ2-7
CDR3: CASSPRGRPHYEQYF

V: TRBV5-4
J: TRBJ2-7
CDR3: CASTLQGQGSYEQYF

V: TRBV30
J: TRBJ1-4
CDR3: CAWSVGAGDEKLFF

V: TRBV7-8
J: TRBJ2-1
CDR3: CASSYQATGSYNEQFF

V: TRBV9
J: TRBJ2-2
CDR3: CASSSGLAGAELFF

V: TRBV24-1
J: TRBJ2-1
CDR3: CATSDRTGAISSYNEQFF

V: TRBV6-5
J: TRBJ2-5
CDR3: CASSYSPQGITETQYF

V: TRBV5-1
J: TRBJ2-3
CDR3: CASSLVQGAQGDTQYF

V: TRBV5-1
J: TRBJ2-5
CDR3: CASSLTSGRAGGETQYF

V: TRBV20-1
J: TRBJ2-3
CDR3: CSASSGRTDTQYF

V: TRBV28
J: TRBJ1-2
CDR3: CASHGTGRAGYTF

V: TRBV7-8
J: TRBJ2-5
CDR3: CASSLYRGRRLAGGGETQYF

V: TRBV21-1
J: TRBJ1-2
CDR3: CASSILNGPGRDGYTF